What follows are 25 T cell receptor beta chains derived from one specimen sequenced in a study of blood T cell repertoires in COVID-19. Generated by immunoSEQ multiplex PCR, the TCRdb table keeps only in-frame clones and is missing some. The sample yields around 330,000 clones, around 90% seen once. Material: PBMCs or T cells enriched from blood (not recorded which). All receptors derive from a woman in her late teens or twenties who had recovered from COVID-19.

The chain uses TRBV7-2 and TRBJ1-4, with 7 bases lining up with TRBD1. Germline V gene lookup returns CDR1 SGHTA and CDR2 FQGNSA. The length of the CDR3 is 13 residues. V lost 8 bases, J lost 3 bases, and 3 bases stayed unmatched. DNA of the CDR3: TGTGCCAGCTCCGGGACAGCTAATGAAAAACTGTTTTTT. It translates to CASSGTANEKLFF.

CDR3 nucleotides: TGTGCCAGCAGTTACCGGACTAGCCCCAACTACGAGCAGTACTTC. Its translation is CASSYRTSPNYEQYF. The gene calls are TRBV6-5 and TRBJ2-7; 8 bases align to TRBD2. The germline V gene has CDR1 MNHEY and CDR2 SVGAGI. V shed 2 bases and J 3 bases; nucleotides not matched to a gene: 6. This CDR3 comprises 15 residues.

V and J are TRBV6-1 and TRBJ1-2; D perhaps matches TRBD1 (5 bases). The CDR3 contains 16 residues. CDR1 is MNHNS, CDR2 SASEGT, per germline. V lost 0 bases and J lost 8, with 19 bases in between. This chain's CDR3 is CASSEAPPGHSWGYTF. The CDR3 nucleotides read TGTGCCAGCAGTGAAGCCCCTCCTGGACACTCGTGGGGCTACACCTTC.

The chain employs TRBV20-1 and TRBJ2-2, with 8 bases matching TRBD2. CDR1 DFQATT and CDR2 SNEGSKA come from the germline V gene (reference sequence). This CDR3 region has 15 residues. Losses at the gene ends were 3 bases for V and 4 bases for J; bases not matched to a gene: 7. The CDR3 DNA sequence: TGCAGTGCTAGTGTCCTAGCGGGTTCCACCGGGGAGCTGTTTTTT. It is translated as CSASVLAGSTGELFF.

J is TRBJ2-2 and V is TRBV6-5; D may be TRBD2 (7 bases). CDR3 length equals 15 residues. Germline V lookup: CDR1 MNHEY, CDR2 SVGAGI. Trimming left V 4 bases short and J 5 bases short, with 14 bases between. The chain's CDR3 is CASSSMGGATGELFF. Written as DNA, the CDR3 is TGTGCCAGCAGTTCGATGGGGGGGGCTACCGGGGAGCTGTTTTTT.

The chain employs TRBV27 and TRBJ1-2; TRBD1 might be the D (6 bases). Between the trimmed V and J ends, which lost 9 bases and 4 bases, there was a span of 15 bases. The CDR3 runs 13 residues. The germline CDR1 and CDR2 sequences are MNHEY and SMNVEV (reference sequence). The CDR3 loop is CASSVGTPYGYTF. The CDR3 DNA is TGTGCCAGTTCGGTCGGGACACCCTATGGCTACACCTTC.

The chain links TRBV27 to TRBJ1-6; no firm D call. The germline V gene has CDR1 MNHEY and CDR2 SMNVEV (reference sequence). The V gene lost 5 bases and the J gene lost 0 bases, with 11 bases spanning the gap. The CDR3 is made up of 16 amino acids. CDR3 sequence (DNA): TGTGCCAGCAGTCAGACCCGGAGCTCCTATAATTCACCCCTCCACTTT. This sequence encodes CASSQTRSSYNSPLHF.

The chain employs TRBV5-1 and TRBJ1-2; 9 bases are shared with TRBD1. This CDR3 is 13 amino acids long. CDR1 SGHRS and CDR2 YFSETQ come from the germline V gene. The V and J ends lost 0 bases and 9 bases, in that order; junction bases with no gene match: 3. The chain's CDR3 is CASSLDRGQSYTF. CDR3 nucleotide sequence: TGCGCCAGCAGCTTGGACAGGGGGCAAAGCTACACCTTC.

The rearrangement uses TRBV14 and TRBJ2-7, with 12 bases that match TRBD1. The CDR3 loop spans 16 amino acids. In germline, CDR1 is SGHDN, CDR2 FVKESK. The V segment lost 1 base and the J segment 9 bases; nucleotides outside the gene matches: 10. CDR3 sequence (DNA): TGTGCCAGCAGCCAAGCCTCCGGGACAGGGGGCTCTGGGCAGTACTTC. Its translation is CASSQASGTGGSGQYF.

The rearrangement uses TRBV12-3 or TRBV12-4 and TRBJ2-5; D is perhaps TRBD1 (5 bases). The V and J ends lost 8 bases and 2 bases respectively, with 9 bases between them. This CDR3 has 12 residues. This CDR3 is CASSRGQETQYF. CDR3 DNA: TGTGCCAGCTCAAGGGGACAAGAGACCCAGTACTTC.

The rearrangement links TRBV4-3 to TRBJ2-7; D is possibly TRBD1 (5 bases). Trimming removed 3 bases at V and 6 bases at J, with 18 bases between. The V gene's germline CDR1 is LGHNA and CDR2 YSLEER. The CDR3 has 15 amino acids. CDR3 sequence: CASSHTRALWSEQYF. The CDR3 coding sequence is TGCGCCAGCAGCCACACCAGGGCCCTTTGGAGCGAGCAGTACTTC.

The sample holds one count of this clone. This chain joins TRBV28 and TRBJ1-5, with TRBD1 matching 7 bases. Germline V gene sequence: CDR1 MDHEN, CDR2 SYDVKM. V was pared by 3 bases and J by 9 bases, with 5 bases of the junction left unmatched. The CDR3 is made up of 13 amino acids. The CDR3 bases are TGTGCCAGCAGTTTGAGGGACAGCAGGCCCCAGCATTTT. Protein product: CASSLRDSRPQHF.

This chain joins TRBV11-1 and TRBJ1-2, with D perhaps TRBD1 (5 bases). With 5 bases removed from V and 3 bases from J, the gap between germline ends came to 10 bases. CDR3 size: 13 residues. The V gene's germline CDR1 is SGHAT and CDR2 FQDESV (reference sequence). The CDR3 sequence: CASSPAGYYGYTF. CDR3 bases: TGTGCCAGCAGCCCAGCAGGGTACTATGGCTACACCTTC.

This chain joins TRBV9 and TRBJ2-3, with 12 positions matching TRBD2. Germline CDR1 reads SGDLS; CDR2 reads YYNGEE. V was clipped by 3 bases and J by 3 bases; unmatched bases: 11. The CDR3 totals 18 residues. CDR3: CASSAASGGALGTDTQYF. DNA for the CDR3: TGTGCCAGCAGCGCCGCTAGCGGGGGGGCCCTAGGTACAGATACGCAGTATTTT.

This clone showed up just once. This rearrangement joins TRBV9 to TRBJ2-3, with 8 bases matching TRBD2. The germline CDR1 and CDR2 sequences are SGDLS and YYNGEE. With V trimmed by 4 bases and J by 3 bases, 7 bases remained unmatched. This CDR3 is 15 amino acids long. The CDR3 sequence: CASSHSGRGTDTQYF. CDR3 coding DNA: TGTGCCAGCAGCCACAGCGGGAGAGGAACAGATACGCAGTATTTT.

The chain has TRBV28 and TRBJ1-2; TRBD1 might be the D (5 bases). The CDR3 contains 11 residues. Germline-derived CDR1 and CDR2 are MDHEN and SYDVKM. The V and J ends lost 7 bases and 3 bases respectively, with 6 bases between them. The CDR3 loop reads CASNRYYGYTF. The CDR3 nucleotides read TGTGCCAGCAACAGGTACTATGGCTACACCTTC.

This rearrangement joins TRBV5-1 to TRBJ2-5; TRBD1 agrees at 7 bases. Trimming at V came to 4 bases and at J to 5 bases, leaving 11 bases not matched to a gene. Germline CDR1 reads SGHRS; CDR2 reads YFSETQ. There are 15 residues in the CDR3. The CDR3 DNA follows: TGCGCCAGCAGCATAGACAGGGCCCCTTCGGAGACCCAGTACTTC. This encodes CASSIDRAPSETQYF.

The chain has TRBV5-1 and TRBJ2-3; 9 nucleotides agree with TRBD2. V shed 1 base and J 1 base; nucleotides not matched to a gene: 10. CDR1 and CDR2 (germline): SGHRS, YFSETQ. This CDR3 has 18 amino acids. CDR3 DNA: TGCGCCAGCAGCTTGAGGGCTAGCGGGGAGGGTGGCACAGATACGCAGTATTTT. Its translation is CASSLRASGEGGTDTQYF. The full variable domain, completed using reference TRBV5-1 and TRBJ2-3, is KAGVTQTPRYLIKTRGQQVTLSCSPISGHRSVSWYQQTPGQGLQFLFEYFSETQRNKGNFPGRFSGRQFSNSRSEMNVSTLELGDSALYLCASSLRASGEGGTDTQYFGPGTRLTVL.

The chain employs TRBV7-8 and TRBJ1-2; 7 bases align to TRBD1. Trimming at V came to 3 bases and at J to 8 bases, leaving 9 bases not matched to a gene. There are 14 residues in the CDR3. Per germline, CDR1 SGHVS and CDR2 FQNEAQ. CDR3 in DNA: TGTGCCAGCAGCTTTACAGGGGTTGGGGCGGGCTACACCTTC. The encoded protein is CASSFTGVGAGYTF.

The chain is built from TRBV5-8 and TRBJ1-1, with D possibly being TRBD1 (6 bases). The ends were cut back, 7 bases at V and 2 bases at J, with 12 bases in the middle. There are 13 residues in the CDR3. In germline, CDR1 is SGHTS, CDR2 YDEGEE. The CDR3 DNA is TGTGCCAGCCGAACAGGGTCCAACACTGAAGCTTTCTTT. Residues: CASRTGSNTEAFF.

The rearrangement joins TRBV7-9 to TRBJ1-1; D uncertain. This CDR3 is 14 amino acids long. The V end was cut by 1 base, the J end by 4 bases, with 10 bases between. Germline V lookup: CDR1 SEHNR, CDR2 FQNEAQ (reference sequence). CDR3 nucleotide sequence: TGTGCCAGCAGCTTAGGGTCGGTAGCCACTGAAGCTTTCTTT. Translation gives CASSLGSVATEAFF.

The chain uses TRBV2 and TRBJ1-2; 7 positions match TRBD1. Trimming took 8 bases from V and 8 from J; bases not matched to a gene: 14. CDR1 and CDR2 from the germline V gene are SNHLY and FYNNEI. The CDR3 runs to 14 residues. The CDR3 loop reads CASFSLRGAEGYTF. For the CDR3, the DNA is TGTGCCAGCTTTTCCCTCAGGGGGGCGGAAGGCTACACCTTC.

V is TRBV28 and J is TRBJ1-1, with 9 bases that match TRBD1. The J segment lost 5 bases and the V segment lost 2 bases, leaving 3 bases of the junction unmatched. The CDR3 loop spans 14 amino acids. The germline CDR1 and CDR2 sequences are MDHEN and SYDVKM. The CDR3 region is CASSLRTGVTEAFF. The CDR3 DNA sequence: TGTGCCAGCAGTTTAAGGACAGGGGTAACTGAAGCTTTCTTT.

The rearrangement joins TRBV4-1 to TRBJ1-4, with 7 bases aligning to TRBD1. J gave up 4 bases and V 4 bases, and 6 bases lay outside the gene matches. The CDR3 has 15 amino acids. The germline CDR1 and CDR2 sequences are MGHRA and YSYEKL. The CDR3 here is CASSRGQEVNEKLFF. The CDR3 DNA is TGCGCCAGCAGCCGAGGACAGGAGGTTAATGAAAAACTGTTTTTT.

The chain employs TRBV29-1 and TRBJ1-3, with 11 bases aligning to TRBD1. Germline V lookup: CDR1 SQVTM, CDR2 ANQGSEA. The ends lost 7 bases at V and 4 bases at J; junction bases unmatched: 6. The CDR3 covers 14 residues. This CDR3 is CSAKGQGDGNTIYF. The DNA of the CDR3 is TGCAGCGCCAAGGGACAGGGGGACGGAAACACCATATATTTT.